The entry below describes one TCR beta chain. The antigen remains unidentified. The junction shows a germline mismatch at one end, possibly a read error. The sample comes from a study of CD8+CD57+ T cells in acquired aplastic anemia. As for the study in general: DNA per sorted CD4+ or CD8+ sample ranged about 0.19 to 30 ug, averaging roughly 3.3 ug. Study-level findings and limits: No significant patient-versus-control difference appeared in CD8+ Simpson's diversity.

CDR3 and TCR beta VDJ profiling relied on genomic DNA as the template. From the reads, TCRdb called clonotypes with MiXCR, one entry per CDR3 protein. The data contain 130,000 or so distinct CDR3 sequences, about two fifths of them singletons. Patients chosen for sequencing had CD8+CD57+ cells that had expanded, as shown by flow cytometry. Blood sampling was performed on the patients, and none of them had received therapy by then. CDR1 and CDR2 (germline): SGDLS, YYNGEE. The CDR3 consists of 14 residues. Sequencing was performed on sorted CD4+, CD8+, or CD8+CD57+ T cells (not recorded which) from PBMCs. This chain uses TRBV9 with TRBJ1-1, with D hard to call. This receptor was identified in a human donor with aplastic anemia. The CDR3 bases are TGTGCCAGCAGCGTAGACGGCAGACACGCTGAAGCTTCCTTT. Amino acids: CASSVDGRHAEASF.